This TCR beta chain was profiled in a study of T-cell memory formation after mild COVID-19. General study points: For contracting clones, CD4+ ones sat mainly in CM and EM, CD8+ in EMRA.

TCRdb called the 5' RACE reads again in MiXCR, with one record for every CDR3 protein. The repertoire has around 530,000 distinct CDR3 sequences, 20% to 25% of them found once; the top ten carry about 8.2%. Per the germline V gene, CDR1 is SGHTA and CDR2 is FQGNSA. The CDR3 extends over 16 amino acids. With 5 bases clipped from V and 5 bases from J, the junction kept 12 bases outside the gene matches. With regard to this clonotype: No antigen is known for it.

This sequence originates from an adult woman who had mild COVID-19 (a few samples of this study predate the infection). Cell type and time point are not known. The rearrangement uses TRBV7-2 and TRBJ2-3, with 8 bases identical to TRBD2. Material for sequencing was PBMCs or a T cell subset sorted from them (not recorded which). CDR3 DNA: TGTGCCAGCAGCCTCCACCAGCGGGAGCGGGGAGATACGCAGTATTTT. Its protein is CASSLHQRERGDTQYF.